A single sample is the source of the 21 T cell receptor beta chains below, sequenced in a study of OX40 agonist ivuxolimab in advanced cancers. Library preparation was by the immunoSEQ multiplex PCR assay. In TCRdb, the immuneACCESS table is reduced to in-frame sequences with V and J assigned. These tables do not hold every clone; where another copy was compared, an unresolved V gene accounts for under half, and the others remain unexplained. The sample records about 73,000 clones, around four fifths of which are singletons. The biggest ten clones account for 2% to 2.5% of the sample. Sequenced here: CD4+ or CD8+ T cells sorted from blood, sampled in a trial of the OX40 agonist ivuxolimab. All receptors derive from an adult with an advanced solid tumor such as melanoma, head and neck, liver or kidney cancer.

The CDR3 nucleotides are TGTGCCAGCAGCTTTGAGGGATGGACGCAGTATTTT. This translates into CASSFEGWTQYF. This rearrangement joins TRBV12-1 to TRBJ2-3. TRBV12-1 is assigned pseudogene status. The CDR3 contains 12 residues.

In this sample, this clone turned up a few times. V is TRBV7-3 and J is TRBJ1-1; 7 bases agree with TRBD1. The V gene end was trimmed by 3 bases and the J gene end by 1 base; junction bases not matched to a gene: 5. This CDR3 spans 15 amino acids. The V gene's germline CDR1 is SGHTA and CDR2 FQGTGA. The CDR3 bases are TGTGCCAGCAGCTTTAGGGACAGACCGAACACTGAAGCTTTCTTT. Translating gives CASSFRDRPNTEAFF. Combining the CDR3 with reference TRBV7-3 and TRBJ1-1 gives the whole variable domain GAGVSQTPSNKVTEKGKYVELRCDPISGHTALYWYRQSLGQGPEFLIYFQGTGAADDSGLPNDRFFAVRPEGSVSTLKIQRTERGDSAVYLCASSFRDRPNTEAFFGQGTRLTVV.

This clone was observed a handful of times. The chain combines TRBV11-2 with TRBJ2-3, with 9 bases aligning to TRBD2. After removal of 0 bases from V and 5 bases from J, the junction contained 18 bases not matched to a gene. Germline V gene data show CDR1 as SGHAT and CDR2 as FQNNGV. The CDR3 covers 20 residues. DNA of the CDR3: TGTGCCAGCAGCTTAGAGGGGCGCGGGGGGGCAGTTAACACACGAGATACGCAGTATTTT. Amino acids: CASSLEGRGGAVNTRDTQYF.

The DNA for the CDR3 is TGTGCCAGCAGCCCCCAAGGGTTTGAAAAACTGTTTTTT. Protein sequence: CASSPQGFEKLFF. The gene calls are TRBV11-3 and TRBJ1-4; D is unresolved. The V end was cut by 5 bases, the J end by 7 bases, with 11 bases between. CDR1 and CDR2 from the germline V gene are SGHNT and YENEEA. This CDR3 spans 13 amino acids.

CDR3 region: CASSLGYGQEGYGYTF. CDR3 nucleotides: TGTGCCAGCAGTTTGGGGTACGGACAGGAGGGCTATGGCTACACCTTC. V is TRBV27 and J is TRBJ1-2; 7 bases line up with TRBD1. V lost 3 bases to trimming and J lost 4 bases; unmatched junction nucleotides: 11. CDR3 length equals 16 residues. Germline values: CDR1 MNHEY, CDR2 SMNVEV (reference sequence).

The rearrangement links TRBV2 to TRBJ2-2; D may be TRBD2 (6 bases). V lost 5 bases to trimming and J lost 0 bases, with 10 bases between them. This CDR3 region has 15 residues. CDR1 SNHLY and CDR2 FYNNEI come from the germline V gene. The CDR3 reads CASSRGLTNTGELFF. CDR3 in DNA: TGTGCCAGCAGTAGGGGACTCACGAACACCGGGGAGCTGTTTTTT.

The rearrangement joins TRBV19 to TRBJ2-5; D gene ambiguous. V was trimmed by 5 bases and J by 2 bases, leaving 9 bases between them. From germline, CDR1 is LNHDA and CDR2 SQIVND (reference sequence). The CDR3 loop spans 13 amino acids. CDR3 residues: CASSLALQETQYF. The CDR3, as DNA: TGTGCCAGTAGTTTAGCACTGCAAGAGACCCAGTACTTC. The variable domain in full, with the rest retrieved from reference TRBV19 and TRBJ2-5, is DGGITQSPKYLFRKEGQNVTLSCEQNLNHDAMYWYRQDPGQGLRLIYYSQIVNDFQKGDIAEGYSVSREKKESFPLTVTSAQKNPTAFYLCASSLALQETQYFGPGTRLLVL.

The chain recombines TRBV7-9 with TRBJ2-3, with TRBD1 as a possible D gene (6 bases). V was pared by 5 bases and J by 6 bases, with 24 bases between. The CDR3 totals 17 residues. Germline CDR1 is SEHNR and CDR2 is FQNEAQ (reference sequence). CDR3 amino acids: CASSGTGRGRGWDTQYF. The CDR3 nucleotides read TGTGCCAGCAGCGGAACGGGCCGGGGCAGGGGTTGGGATACGCAGTATTTT.

This clone showed up just once. The rearrangement links TRBV5-6 to TRBJ2-5; 9 bases map to TRBD1. The CDR3 consists of 14 residues. The trim removed 4 bases at V and 5 bases at J, leaving 6 bases unmatched. The germline gives CDR1 SGHDT, CDR2 YYEEEE. CDR3: CASSRTGVGETQYF. The CDR3 DNA is TGTGCCAGCAGCCGGACAGGGGTTGGGGAGACCCAGTACTTC.

V usage is TRBV4-2 and J usage is TRBJ1-3; D uncertain. Trimming took 0 bases from V and 4 from J, leaving 13 bases between them. There are 16 residues in the CDR3. Per the germline V gene, CDR1 is LGHNA and CDR2 is YNFKEQ. The CDR3 reads CASSQEVGGVGNTIYF. The CDR3 DNA sequence: TGTGCCAGCAGCCAAGAGGTCGGTGGGGTCGGAAACACCATATATTTT.

This sequence joins TRBV5-4 and TRBJ2-5; D gene uncertain. The CDR3 loop spans 11 amino acids. The germline V gene encodes CDR1 SGHNT and CDR2 YYREEE (reference sequence). Between the trimmed V and J ends, which lost 5 bases and 7 bases, there was a span of 9 bases. The CDR3 here is CASSSGWTQYF. DNA of the CDR3: TGTGCCAGCAGTTCTGGATGGACCCAGTACTTC. Based on the CDR3 plus reference TRBV5-4 and TRBJ2-5, the full variable domain is ETGVTQSPTHLIKTRGQQVTLRCSSQSGHNTVSWYQQALGQGPQFIFQYYREEENGRGNFPPRFSGLQFPNYSSELNVNALELDDSALYLCASSSGWTQYFGPGTRLLVL.

This sequence joins TRBV19 and TRBJ1-1; TRBD1 agrees at 7 bases. Germline V gene lookup returns CDR1 LNHDA and CDR2 SQIVND (reference sequence). CDR3 length equals 16 residues. V was pared by 5 bases and J by 0 bases, with 9 bases of the junction left unmatched. As DNA, the CDR3 is TGTGCCAGTAGTTCCCTAAACAGGGGCATGAACACTGAAGCTTTCTTT. Translated, it gives CASSSLNRGMNTEAFF.

V is TRBV6-5 and J is TRBJ1-5; D gene ambiguous. The CDR3 length is 15 residues. Germline loops: CDR1 MNHEY, CDR2 SVGAGI. V lost 5 bases to trimming and J lost 7 bases, with 18 bases between them. CDR3 DNA sequence: TGTGCCAGCAGTCGGAACGCGGAACGGGTCCAGCCCCAGCATTTT. It encodes CASSRNAERVQPQHF.

This clone was detected only once. V usage is TRBV7-2 and J usage is TRBJ2-5, with 8 bases lining up with TRBD2. This CDR3 region has 16 residues. Germline values: CDR1 SGHTA, CDR2 FQGNSA. Trimming cost V 5 bases and J 2 bases; bases outside gene matches: 10. The CDR3 DNA follows: TGTGCCAGCAGCCCGGCAAGGGGCGGGAGGCAAGAGACCCAGTACTTC. Protein product: CASSPARGGRQETQYF.

J is TRBJ2-5 and V is TRBV4-1; D unclear. There are 13 residues in the CDR3. CDR1 is MGHRA and CDR2 is YSYEKL in the germline V gene. Trimming cost V 1 base and J 5 bases, with 8 bases left between them. The CDR3 here is CASSQVPVETQYF. The DNA of the CDR3 is TGCGCCAGCAGCCAAGTACCAGTGGAGACCCAGTACTTC.

The chain links TRBV5-1 to TRBJ2-5, with 7 bases fitting TRBD1. The DNA end lines up better with TRBJ2-7; the J call may be wrong. The CDR3 spans 16 residues. CDR1 and CDR2 (germline): SGHRS, YFSETQ. CDR3 region: CASSLTSTGRSYEQYF. The CDR3 DNA sequence: TGCGCCAGCAGCCTGACATCGACAGGGCGCTCCTACGAGCAGTACTTC.

The chain is built from TRBV5-1 and TRBJ1-5; 8 bases are a match to TRBD1. J gave up 1 base and V 2 bases, and 2 bases lay outside the gene matches. The CDR3 spans 15 residues. CDR1 and CDR2 from the germline V gene are SGHRS and YFSETQ. The CDR3 DNA is TGCGCCAGCAGCTTTACAGGGGGGAGCAATCAGCCCCAGCATTTT. This encodes CASSFTGGSNQPQHF. Full variable domain (missing parts from reference TRBV5-1 and TRBJ1-5): KAGVTQTPRYLIKTRGQQVTLSCSPISGHRSVSWYQQTPGQGLQFLFEYFSETQRNKGNFPGRFSGRQFSNSRSEMNVSTLELGDSALYLCASSFTGGSNQPQHFGDGTRLSIL.

The chain recombines TRBV25-1 with TRBJ2-2, with 8 bases that match TRBD1. Trimming at V came to 7 bases and at J to 6 bases, leaving 7 bases not matched to a gene. The CDR3 has 14 amino acids. Germline V gene sequence: CDR1 MGHDK, CDR2 SYGVNS. The CDR3 DNA reads TGTGCCAGCACGACAGGGGATTGGGCCGGGGAGCTGTTTTTT. Its protein product is CASTTGDWAGELFF. The full variable domain, completed using reference TRBV25-1 and TRBJ2-2, is EADIYQTPRYLVIGTGKKITLECSQTMGHDKMYWYQQDPGMELHLIHYSYGVNSTEKGDLSSESTVSRIRTEHFPLTLESARPSHTSQYLCASTTGDWAGELFFGEGSRLTVL.

The chain links TRBV28 to TRBJ1-5; the D gene is possibly TRBD1 (5 bases). Germline V gene sequence: CDR1 MDHEN, CDR2 SYDVKM. Trimming took off 3 bases at V and 2 bases at J, with 14 bases between the two ends. This CDR3 is built from 16 residues. The CDR3 DNA sequence: TGTGCCAGCAGTTTGGGGGGGTCTTTCGGCAATCAGCCCCAGCATTTT. It is translated as CASSLGGSFGNQPQHF.

This chain joins TRBV5-6 and TRBJ1-3; the D is unclear. Germline V gene sequence: CDR1 SGHDT, CDR2 YYEEEE. V dropped 4 bases and J dropped 0 bases, with 5 bases sitting between them. This CDR3 is built from 13 residues. CDR3 coding DNA: TGTGCCAGCAGCGGGATCTCTGGAAACACCATATATTTT. Its translation is CASSGISGNTIYF.

The sample holds a few counts of this clone. The chain employs TRBV18 and TRBJ2-1; possibly TRBD2 for D (6 bases). Trimming pared 4 bases from V and 0 bases from J, leaving 13 bases between. Germline V gene lookup returns CDR1 KGHSH and CDR2 LQKENI. The CDR3 contains 16 residues. CDR3 in amino acids: CASSRSSGSSYNEQFF. CDR3 DNA: TGTGCCAGCTCACGTTCCTCCGGGAGCTCCTACAATGAGCAGTTCTTC.